Listed here is a single T cell receptor (beta chain). This entry is derived from a study of blood T cell repertoires in COVID-19. The wider study: The analysed material was cDNA or gDNA that came from T cells, B-cell-depleted T cells, or PBMCs.

Each recovered donor of Cohort 3 presented with two negative PCRs, clearance, or symptom resolution. Original analysis: For nucleated cells, counts were estimated from reference gene primer amplification. Clones were sequenced by immunoSEQ multiplex PCR, and TCRdb holds only the in-frame ones, with some missing. V and J calls and clone size are given by that table; D and trimming were obtained from the DNA. The sample shows 250,000 to 350,000 clones, 80% to 90% of them seen only once. Germline V gene lookup returns CDR1 WNHNN and CDR2 SYGVQD (reference sequence). This CDR3 has 13 residues. The ends were cut back, 4 bases at V and 2 bases at J, with 8 bases in the middle.

V gene TRBV10-1 combines with J gene TRBJ1-2, with D uncertain. The TCR comes from a woman in her twenties or thirties who had recovered from COVID-19. The sequenced material came from PBMCs or T cells enriched from blood (not recorded which). The CDR3 protein is CASSAKRNYGYTF. The CDR3, as DNA: TGCGCCAGCAGTGCAAAACGGAACTATGGCTACACCTTC.